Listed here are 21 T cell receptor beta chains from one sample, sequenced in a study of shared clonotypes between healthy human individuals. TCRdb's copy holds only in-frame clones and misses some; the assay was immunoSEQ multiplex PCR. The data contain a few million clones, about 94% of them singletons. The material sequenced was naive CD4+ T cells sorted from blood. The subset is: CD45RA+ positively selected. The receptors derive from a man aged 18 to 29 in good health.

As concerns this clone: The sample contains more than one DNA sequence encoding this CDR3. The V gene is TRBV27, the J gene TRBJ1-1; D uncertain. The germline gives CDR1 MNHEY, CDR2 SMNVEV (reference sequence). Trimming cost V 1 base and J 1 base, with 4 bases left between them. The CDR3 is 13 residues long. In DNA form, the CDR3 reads TGTGCCAGCAGTTTATTCCCGAACACTGAAGCTTTCTTT. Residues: CASSLFPNTEAFF.

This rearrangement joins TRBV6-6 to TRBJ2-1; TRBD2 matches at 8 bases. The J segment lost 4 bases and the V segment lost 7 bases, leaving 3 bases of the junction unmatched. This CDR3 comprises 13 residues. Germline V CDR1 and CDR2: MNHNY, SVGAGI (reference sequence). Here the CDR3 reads CASTGGLYNEQFF. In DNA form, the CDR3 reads TGTGCCAGCACGGGAGGGCTGTACAATGAGCAGTTCTTC.

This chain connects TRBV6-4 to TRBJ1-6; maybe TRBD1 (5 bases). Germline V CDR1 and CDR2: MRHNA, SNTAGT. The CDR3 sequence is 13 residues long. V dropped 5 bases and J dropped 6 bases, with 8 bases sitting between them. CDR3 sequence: CASSLTVNSPLHF. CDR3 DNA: TGTGCCAGCAGTCTGACAGTTAATTCACCCCTCCACTTT.

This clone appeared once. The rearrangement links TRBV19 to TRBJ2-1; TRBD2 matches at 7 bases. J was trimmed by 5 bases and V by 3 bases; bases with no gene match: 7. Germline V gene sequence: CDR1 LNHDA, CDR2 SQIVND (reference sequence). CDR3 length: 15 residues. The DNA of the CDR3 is TGTGCCAGTAGTATCTTTGGGAGGGCTGACAATGAGCAGTTCTTC. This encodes CASSIFGRADNEQFF.

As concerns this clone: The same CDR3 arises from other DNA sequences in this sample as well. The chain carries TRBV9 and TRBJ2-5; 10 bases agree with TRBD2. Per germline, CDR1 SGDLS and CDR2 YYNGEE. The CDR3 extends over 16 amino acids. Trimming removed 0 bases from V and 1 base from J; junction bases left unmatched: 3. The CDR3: CASSVGVAGGQETQYF. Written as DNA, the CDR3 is TGTGCCAGCAGCGTAGGGGTAGCGGGAGGCCAAGAGACCCAGTACTTC.

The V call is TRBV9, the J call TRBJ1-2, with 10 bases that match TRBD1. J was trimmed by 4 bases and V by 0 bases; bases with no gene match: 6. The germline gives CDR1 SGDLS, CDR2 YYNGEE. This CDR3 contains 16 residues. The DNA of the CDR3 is TGTGCCAGCAGCGTAGGAGGGACAGGGGCCGTCTATGGCTACACCTTC. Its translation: CASSVGGTGAVYGYTF.

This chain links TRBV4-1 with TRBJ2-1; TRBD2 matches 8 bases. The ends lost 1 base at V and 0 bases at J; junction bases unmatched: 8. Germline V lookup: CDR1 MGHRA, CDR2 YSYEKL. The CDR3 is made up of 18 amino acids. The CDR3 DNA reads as TGCGCCAGCAGCCAAGCGCGACTCGGGGGGGCCTCCTACAATGAGCAGTTCTTC. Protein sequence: CASSQARLGGASYNEQFF.

The CDR3 is CASSMIGKETEAFF. The DNA of the CDR3 is TGTGCCAGTAGTATGATCGGGAAAGAAACTGAAGCTTTCTTT. The genes are TRBV19 and TRBJ1-1; D remains ambiguous. Looked up from germline, CDR1 is LNHDA and CDR2 is SQIVND (reference sequence). This CDR3 is built from 14 residues. Trimming took off 3 bases at V and 5 bases at J, with 13 bases between the two ends.

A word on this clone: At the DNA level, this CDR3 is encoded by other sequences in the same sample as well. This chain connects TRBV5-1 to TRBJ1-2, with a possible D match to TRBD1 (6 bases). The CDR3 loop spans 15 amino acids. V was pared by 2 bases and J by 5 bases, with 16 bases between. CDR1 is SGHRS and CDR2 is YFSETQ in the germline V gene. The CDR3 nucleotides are TGCGCCAGCAGCTTAGGAGGCACAGGGAGTTATGGCTACACCTTC. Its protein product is CASSLGGTGSYGYTF. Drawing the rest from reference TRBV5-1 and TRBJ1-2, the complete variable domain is KAGVTQTPRYLIKTRGQQVTLSCSPISGHRSVSWYQQTPGQGLQFLFEYFSETQRNKGNFPGRFSGRQFSNSRSEMNVSTLELGDSALYLCASSLGGTGSYGYTFGSGTRLTVV.

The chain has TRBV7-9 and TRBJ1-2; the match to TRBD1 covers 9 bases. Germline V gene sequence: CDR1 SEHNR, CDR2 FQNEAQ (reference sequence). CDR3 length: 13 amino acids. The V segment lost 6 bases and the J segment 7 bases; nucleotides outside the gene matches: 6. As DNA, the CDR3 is TGTGCCAGCAGTTACACAGGGGGCCGTGGCTACACCTTC. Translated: CASSYTGGRGYTF.

Here the CDR3 reads CASSKISPSTDTQYF. In DNA form, the CDR3 reads TGTGCCAGCAGCAAAATCAGTCCTAGCACAGATACGCAGTATTTT. The genes are TRBV9 and TRBJ2-3; D is unclear. CDR1 and CDR2 (germline): SGDLS, YYNGEE. This CDR3 contains 15 residues. Trimming took off 4 bases at V and 0 bases at J, with 12 bases between the two ends.

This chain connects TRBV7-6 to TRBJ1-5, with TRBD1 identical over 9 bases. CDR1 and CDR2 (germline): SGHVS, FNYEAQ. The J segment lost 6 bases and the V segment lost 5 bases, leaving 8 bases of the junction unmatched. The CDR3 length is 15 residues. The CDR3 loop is CASSPRDRESQPQHF. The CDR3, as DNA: TGTGCCAGCAGCCCCCGGGACAGGGAAAGTCAGCCCCAGCATTTT.

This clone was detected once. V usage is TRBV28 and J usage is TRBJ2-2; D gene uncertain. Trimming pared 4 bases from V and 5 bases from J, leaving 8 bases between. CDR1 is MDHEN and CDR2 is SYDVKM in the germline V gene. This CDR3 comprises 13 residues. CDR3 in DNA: TGTGCCAGCAGTTCTCCCCGTACCGGGGAGCTGTTTTTT. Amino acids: CASSSPRTGELFF.

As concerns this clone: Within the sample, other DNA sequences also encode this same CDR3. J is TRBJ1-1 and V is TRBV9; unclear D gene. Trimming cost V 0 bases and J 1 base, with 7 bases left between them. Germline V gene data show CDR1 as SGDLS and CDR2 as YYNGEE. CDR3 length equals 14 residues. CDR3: CASSVGGENTEAFF. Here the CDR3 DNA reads TGTGCCAGCAGCGTAGGGGGTGAGAACACTGAAGCTTTCTTT.

This CDR3 reads CASRGAGSTTDTQYF. The CDR3 nucleotides are TGTGCCAGCAGGGGGGCGGGAAGTACGACAGATACGCAGTATTTT. V is TRBV2 and J is TRBJ2-3, with D perhaps TRBD1 or TRBD2 (6 bases each). The germline gives CDR1 SNHLY, CDR2 FYNNEI. The CDR3 totals 15 residues. Trimming took off 6 bases at V and 3 bases at J, with 16 bases between the two ends.

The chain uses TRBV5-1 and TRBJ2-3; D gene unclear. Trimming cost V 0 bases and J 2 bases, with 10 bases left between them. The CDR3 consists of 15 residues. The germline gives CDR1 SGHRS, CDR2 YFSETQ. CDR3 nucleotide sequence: TGCGCCAGCAGCTTGGAAGCCCTACTCACAGATACGCAGTATTTT. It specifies CASSLEALLTDTQYF. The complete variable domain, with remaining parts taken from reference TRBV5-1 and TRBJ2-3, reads KAGVTQTPRYLIKTRGQQVTLSCSPISGHRSVSWYQQTPGQGLQFLFEYFSETQRNKGNFPGRFSGRQFSNSRSEMNVSTLELGDSALYLCASSLEALLTDTQYFGPGTRLTVL.

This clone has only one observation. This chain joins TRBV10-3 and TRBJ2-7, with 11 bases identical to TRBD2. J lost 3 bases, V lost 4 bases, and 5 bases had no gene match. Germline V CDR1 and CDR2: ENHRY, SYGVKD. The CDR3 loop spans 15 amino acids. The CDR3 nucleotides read TGTGCCATCAGTGGAGCCGGGACTAGCGGCTACGAGCAGTACTTC. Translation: CAISGAGTSGYEQYF.

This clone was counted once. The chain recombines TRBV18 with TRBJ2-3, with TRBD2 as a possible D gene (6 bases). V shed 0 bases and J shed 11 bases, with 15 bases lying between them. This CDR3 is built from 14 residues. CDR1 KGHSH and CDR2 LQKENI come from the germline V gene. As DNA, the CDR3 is TGTGCCAGCTCACCACCGTCTGCCGTGGGAGGGCAGTATTTT. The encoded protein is CASSPPSAVGGQYF.

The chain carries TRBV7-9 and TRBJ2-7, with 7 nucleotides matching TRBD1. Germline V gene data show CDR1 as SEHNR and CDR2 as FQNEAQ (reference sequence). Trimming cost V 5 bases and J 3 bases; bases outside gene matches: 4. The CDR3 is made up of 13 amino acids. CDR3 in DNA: TGTGCCAGCAGCCAGGGACAGAGCTACGAGCAGTACTTC. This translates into CASSQGQSYEQYF.

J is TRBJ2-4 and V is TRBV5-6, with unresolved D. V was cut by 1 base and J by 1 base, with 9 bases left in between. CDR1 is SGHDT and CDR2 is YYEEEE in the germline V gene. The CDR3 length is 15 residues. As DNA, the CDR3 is TGTGCCAGCAGCTTGACAGAAGCGGCCAAAAACATTCAGTACTTC. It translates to CASSLTEAAKNIQYF.

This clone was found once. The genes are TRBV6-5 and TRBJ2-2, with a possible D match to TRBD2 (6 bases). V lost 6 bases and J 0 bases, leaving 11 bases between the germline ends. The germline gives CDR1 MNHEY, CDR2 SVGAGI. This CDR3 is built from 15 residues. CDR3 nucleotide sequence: TGTGCCAGCAGCTGGGGGGTTTCGAACACCGGGGAGCTGTTTTTT. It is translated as CASSWGVSNTGELFF.